This T cell receptor beta chain was captured in a study of cytomegalovirus exposure and HLA in healthy donors (dated by TCRdb to 2016 to 2017). For context, the study as a whole: In an earlier analysis of several hundred of the donors, 276 Gb of sequence data and some 100 million unique TCR beta sequences from about 180 million T cells were reported. A later genetic analysis took genome-wide SNP genotypes for about 55% of the roughly 670 donors and used that subset as a discovery cohort. The study used immunosequencing to profile the T cell repertoires of 666 subjects and linked those repertoires to cytomegalovirus serostatus. A later analysis re-examined previously published TCR beta repertoires from about 670 donors and added high-resolution HLA genotyping to investigate patterns of TCR occurrence. HLA typing included class I and class II loci at four-digit resolution. To decide whether each TCR beta V gene segment behaved as functional or pseudogenic, an earlier analysis of some 600 of the donors relied on high-throughput TCR beta sequencing. Four or five DR-DQ haplotypes were handled as single units for association and clustering, since linkage in the cohort was strong. The study combined high-throughput TCR immunosequencing, statistical association of individual TCRs with disease status, and machine learning to predict cytomegalovirus infection status. Rather than using new phenotypic data, the later analysis identified candidate immune exposures from TCR beta sequences and from how often those sequences occurred across donors. Across around 400 genotyped donors of the cohort, an average of approximately 220,000 unique TCR beta nucleotide sequences per donor were sequenced, and around 20% of those sequences were non-productive. All discovery cohort repertoires had been generated using a single sequencing platform. Around 320 gigabases of sequencing data and some 85 million unique TCR sequences were included in an early release covering roughly 600 HLA-typed donors. In addition to the first cohort of approximately 650 subjects, a separate validation cohort of approximately 120 different subjects was used. The number of donors typed differed by locus, with 629-630 for A, B, C, DRB1 and DQB1, 522 for DQA1, some 570 for DPA1, and 472 for DPB1. The study was designed to test whether signatures of past pathogen exposure could be identified by cataloging public T cell receptors. Among the roughly 370 genotyped donors, around 81% belonged to the genetic ancestry cluster associated with self-reported Caucasian donors. Alongside the repertoire data, information on donor age, sex, ethnicity and CMV serostatus was compiled.

In total, roughly 710 healthy bone marrow donors made up the cohort. Cohort members were all nominally healthy when sampled, although unrecorded immune exposures were likely present. The donor was CMV seropositive and was included in the group of 250 to 300 seropositive cohort members. A peripheral blood sample was collected from each donor, and TCR beta sequencing was performed on peripheral blood mononuclear cells. Genomic DNA extraction from the blood cell samples was performed with the Qiagen DNeasy Blood Extraction Kit. Points the paper makes about the study in general: For the cohort, immune exposure information was limited to CMV serostatus. Most TCR sequences were seen in very few donors, while some public TCRs were found in many individuals. A further reported finding was that TCR beta sequences accurately predicted the HLA-A and HLA-B alleles for most subjects in the first cohort. At a false discovery rate of 0.05, a later analysis linked 15,000 to 20,000 TCR beta sequences to specific HLA alleles. Because HLA typing was unavailable for some donors at each locus, only the typed subset was used in association tests. Correlated functional status among segregating V segments might reflect linkage disequilibrium, but an unknown experimental factor could not be ruled out. In a later analysis, most CMV-associated TCR beta chains were found to appear HLA-restricted, with HLA associations seemingly driven largely by CMV exposure. Roughly uniform sequencing depth across donors was assumed in presence/absence analyses, although this assumption may not hold. A cluster of highly shared sequence variants was judged likely to be a technical artifact of the sequencing pipeline. In a later analysis, HLA-associated TCR beta chains showed more clonal expansion and lower generation probabilities than non-associated chains that were equally common. According to a later genetic analysis, donors in an Asian-associated ancestry cluster had fewer N-insertions in productive TCRs than the approximately 670-donor mean. It was suggested by the authors that the approach could potentially be generalized to other disease states and immunological phenotypes. In a later analysis, TCR association rates were found to vary across HLA loci, with the most associated TCRs seen for DRB1 alleles and the fewest for HLA-C alleles. The study gave a list of around 170 TCR beta chains associated with cytomegalovirus. Only TCR beta chains were sequenced in this cohort, and the absence of alpha or paired-chain data limited detectable features. Because counts were too low, some 17 rarely observed V segments, including chromosome 9 orphons, were excluded from the earlier analysis of 587 of the donors. A later genetic analysis associated a missense DCLRE1C variant with V-gene and J-gene trimming of TCR beta chains, and an independent cohort replicated the association. Because the 87-base-pair reads could not distinguish some IMGT-functional V segments, including TRBV6-2 and TRBV6-3, those segments were excluded. According to a later analysis, parvovirus B19, influenza, CMV and Epstein-Barr virus appeared linked to several top co-occurrence clusters. Assigning TCR associations to individual alleles was difficult when HLA alleles, especially DR and DQ, strongly co-occurred. The classifier was reported to diagnose cytomegalovirus status with high specificity and sensitivity in both the original and validation cohorts. In vitro tests confirmed that three of the cytomegalovirus-associated TCR beta chains recognize cytomegalovirus antigens. In an earlier analysis of roughly 560 of the donors, most TCR beta V segments were observed in productive rearrangements about 87% or about 30% of the time, broadly matching IMGT annotations.

The trim is 8 bases for V and 5 bases for J, with a gap of 12 bases between the germline ends. Its CDR3 holds 12 amino acids, cysteine through phenylalanine. Of all the DNA, just the CDR3 is kept, 36 bases in frame from base 1. CDR1 LNHDA and CDR2 SQIVND are derived from the germline V gene (reference sequence). For this clone: Its antigen is unknown. There are no base qualities to consult, and no much larger clone falls within one base.

Receptor libraries were prepared by the immunoSEQ multiplex PCR assay. The multiplex PCR relied on a mix of 60 forward primers for TCR Vbeta segments and 13 reverse primers for TCR Jbeta segments. A multiplex PCR assay on genomic DNA amplified the CDR3 region of rearranged TCR beta genes. The Illumina HiSeq System was used to sequence the amplified TCR beta libraries as 87-base-pair reads. The authors processed their data as follows. In a later analysis, tens of millions of unique TCR beta chains were counted across the approximately 640 repertoires, and around 10 million of these chains were shared by at least two donors. To remove PCR and sequencing errors, raw reads were error-corrected and collapsed into unique sequences using a nearest-neighbor algorithm that merged closely related sequences. Alignment of CDR3 sequences to IMGT reference sequences was used to assign V, D and J gene segments. For a sequence to be retained, a match of at least six nucleotides to both a V gene segment and a J gene segment was required. Rearrangements were called productive when the CDR3 lacked stop codons and stayed in frame with V and J; all others were non-productive. Following IMGT convention, CDR3 was defined as the stretch from the second conserved V-encoded cysteine up to the conserved J-encoded phenylalanine. The earlier analysis of approximately 500 of the donors excluded sequences that lacked an unambiguous match to a single V gene segment. In an earlier analysis of around 590 of the donors, a V segment was called functional when productive rearrangements were above 56.7%, and segregating when the standard deviation between donors exceeded 5%. A statistical classification framework was built for diagnosing cytomegalovirus status from the catalog of TCR beta chain sequences. In a later analysis, TCR nucleotide sequences were compared against IMGT/GENE-DB human TR gene sequences so that V and J genes could be assigned. Using the TCRdist pipeline, a later analysis assigned CDR3 sequences along with most-parsimonious VDJ recombination scenarios. In a later analysis, each TCR beta chain was defined by its CDR3 amino acid sequence together with its V-gene family, and reads lacking a unique V-gene family were excluded. In a later analysis, some 600 highly shared, low-generation-probability nucleotide sequences were removed to address suspected cross-contamination and a sequencing artifact. In a later analysis, a clonal expansion index was calculated for each public chain from normalized within-repertoire ranks of inferred template counts. Generation probabilities in a later analysis came from a VDJ recombination model fitted to out-of-frame rearrangements, and those results were checked against IGoR. A later analysis scored TCR-TCR, TCR-HLA and TCR-CMV co-occurrence with hypergeometric tests, applying a repertoire-size bias correction to TCR pairs. To estimate false discovery rates, a later analysis permuted the HLA or CMV assignments 20 times. In a later analysis, co-occurring TCRs were grouped with DBSCAN, and TCRdist sequence similarity was added when clustering was performed within HLA-allele-positive subsets. Repertoires with fewer than 30,000 or more than 120,000 public chains were left out of co-occurrence clustering, as were a handful of repertoires with anomalous nucleotide sharing. The table comes from immuneACCESS by way of TCRdb, which keeps in-frame sequences with V and J called. Part of the clones is missing from these tables; in studies checked, under half for an unresolved V gene and the rest for unknown reasons. The DNA gave D and trimming, while V, J and clone size come from that table. The sample has 88,000 or so clones on record, approximately 65% of them singletons. In total, the top ten clones hold roughly 4.4% of the sample.

Sequenced input: PBMCs. This TCR derives from a male donor in good health and CMV-seropositive. Here the chain combines TRBV19 and TRBJ1-1; the D segment could be TRBD1, given 5 matching bases. The DNA sequence reads TGTGCCAGTTGGACCGGGGGGACTGAAGCTTTCTTT. It encodes CASWTGGTEAFF.